This TCR beta chain was found in a study of blood T cell repertoires in COVID-19. Study-level information: PBMCs, B-cell-depleted T cells, or T cells provided the cDNA or gDNA that made up the material.

This CDR3 comprises 13 residues. The V gene end was trimmed by 8 bases and the J gene end by 7 bases; junction bases not matched to a gene: 8. Germline V gene data show CDR1 as MNHEY and CDR2 as SMNVEV (reference sequence). While infection was still active, Seattle patients were enrolled and then followed longitudinally. This clone was counted only a few times. Per the authors' pipeline: By means of reference gene primer amplification, nucleated cell counts were estimated. Here immunoSEQ multiplex PCR was the method, and the copy in TCRdb shows in-frame clones only, minus some. D and trimming come from the DNA, and the V and J calls and clone size come from that table. The repertoire holds about 170,000 clones, with roughly 81% as singletons.

This TCR came from a woman of 80 years or more with COVID-19, enrolled during active disease. The rearrangement uses TRBV27 and TRBJ2-7, with 10 bases fitting TRBD1. The sample was peripheral blood. The CDR3 reads CASGRDRGWEQYF. The DNA for the CDR3 is TGTGCCAGCGGCCGGGACAGGGGTTGGGAGCAGTACTTC.